This T cell receptor (beta chain) was captured in a study of identical twins. The study, taken as a whole, reports: Monozygotic twin pairs showed more out-of-frame TCR alpha sharing than models estimated.

One entry per CDR3 protein results from TCRdb running MiXCR on the 5' RACE reads. The sample contains about 240,000 distinct CDR3 sequences, roughly 12% of which appear only once. Of note for this clonotype: Its antigen is still unknown.

CDR1 and CDR2 from the germline V gene are MNHEY and SVGEGT. Between the trimmed V and J ends, which lost 1 base and 11 bases, there was a span of 10 bases. The CDR3 length is 12 residues. This sample also belongs to another study, concerning yellow fever vaccine responses in identical twins.

The chain links TRBV6-2 or TRBV6-3 to TRBJ2-3, with D possibly TRBD1 on 5 matching bases. Material for sequencing was memory (CD45RO+) T cells sorted from blood. This TCR came from a woman aged 18-30 years in good health. The CDR3 region has the DNA TGTGCCAGCAGTTACTTAACAGGTGGGCAGTATTTT. Amino acids: CASSYLTGGQYF.